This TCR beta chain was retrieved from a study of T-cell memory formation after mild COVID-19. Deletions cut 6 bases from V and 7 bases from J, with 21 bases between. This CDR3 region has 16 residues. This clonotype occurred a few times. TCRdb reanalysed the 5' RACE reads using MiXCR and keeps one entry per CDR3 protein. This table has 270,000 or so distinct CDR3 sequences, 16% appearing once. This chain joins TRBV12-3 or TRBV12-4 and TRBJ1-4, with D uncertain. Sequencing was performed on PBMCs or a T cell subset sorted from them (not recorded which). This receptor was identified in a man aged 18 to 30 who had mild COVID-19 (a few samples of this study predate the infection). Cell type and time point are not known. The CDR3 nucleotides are TGTGCCAGCAGCCCCGACTCGACGGGGTTGGCTGAAAAACTGTTTTTT. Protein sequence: CASSPDSTGLAEKLFF.